Each of the 28 T cell receptor beta chains below was sequenced from the same sample in a study of cytomegalovirus exposure and HLA in healthy donors (dated by TCRdb to between 2016 and 2019). Libraries were constructed by the immunoSEQ multiplex PCR assay. For the multiplex PCR, a mixture combining 60 forward primers for TCR Vbeta segments and 13 reverse primers for TCR Jbeta segments was used. Drawn from immuneACCESS, this table holds only the in-frame rearrangements with V and J called that TCRdb kept. Clones are partly lost; checked studies trace under half to an unresolved V gene and leave the rest unexplained. This sample is represented by under 200,000 clones; 80% to 90% of them were singletons. The ten top clones hold about 9.3% of the sample. The sample comprised PBMCs. Source of these receptors: a man between 18 and 29 years old in good health and CMV-seropositive.

This sequence joins TRBV6-5 and TRBJ2-1; a weak D match, TRBD2 (6 bases). In germline, CDR1 is MNHEY, CDR2 SVGAGI. V was clipped by 4 bases and J by 1 base, with 8 bases between them. There are 14 residues in the CDR3. CDR3 amino acids: CASSLGGSYNEQFF. In DNA, the CDR3 is TGTGCCAGCAGTTTGGGGGGTTCCTACAATGAGCAGTTCTTC.

This chain links TRBV7-9 with TRBJ2-1; a possible D gene is TRBD1 (6 bases). Germline CDR1 reads SEHNR; CDR2 reads FQNEAQ (reference sequence). The CDR3 has 16 residues. Trimming removed 2 bases at V and 1 base at J, with 12 bases between. CDR3 loop: CASSLSPQGSYNEQFF. The CDR3 DNA follows: TGTGCCAGCAGCTTAAGCCCACAGGGATCCTACAATGAGCAGTTCTTC.

This chain uses TRBV5-1 with TRBJ1-4; maybe TRBD1 (5 bases). The CDR3 has 15 residues. With 5 bases removed from V and 0 bases from J, the gap between germline ends came to 11 bases. Germline CDR1 and CDR2: SGHRS and YFSETQ. CDR3 nucleotides: TGCGCCAGCAGGGGTACAGGTTCAACTAATGAAAAACTGTTTTTT. It is translated as CASRGTGSTNEKLFF. Together with reference TRBV5-1 and TRBJ1-4, the CDR3 gives the full variable domain: KAGVTQTPRYLIKTRGQQVTLSCSPISGHRSVSWYQQTPGQGLQFLFEYFSETQRNKGNFPGRFSGRQFSNSRSEMNVSTLELGDSALYLCASRGTGSTNEKLFFGSGTQLSVL.

This clone was counted a single time. The chain joins TRBV5-1 to TRBJ2-1; 10 bases line up with TRBD1. The CDR3 totals 15 residues. Germline lookup yields CDR1 SGHRS and CDR2 YFSETQ. The V segment lost 3 bases and the J segment 4 bases; nucleotides outside the gene matches: 4. The CDR3 coding sequence is TGCGCCAGCAGCTCGGGACAGGGGCCGTACAATGAGCAGTTCTTC. It encodes CASSSGQGPYNEQFF.

V is TRBV19 and J is TRBJ1-5; 8 bases match TRBD1. Germline CDR1 and CDR2: LNHDA and SQIVND (reference sequence). The CDR3 contains 15 residues. J gave up 5 bases and V 5 bases, and 8 bases lay outside the gene matches. The CDR3 loop is CASSLLTGEDQPQHF. In DNA, the CDR3 is TGTGCCAGTAGTCTCTTGACAGGGGAGGATCAGCCCCAGCATTTT.

J is TRBJ2-2 and V is TRBV12-5; 8 bases align to TRBD1. With 5 bases clipped from V and 9 bases from J, the junction kept 5 bases outside the gene matches. This CDR3 is 13 amino acids long. Germline lookup yields CDR1 LGHNT and CDR2 FRNRAP. CDR3 sequence reads: CASGPPGGRELFF. CDR3 nucleotides: TGTGCTAGTGGTCCGCCAGGGGGCAGGGAGCTGTTTTTT.

The V gene is TRBV18, the J gene TRBJ1-2; the match to TRBD1 covers 8 bases. The J segment lost 7 bases and the V segment lost 3 bases, leaving 7 bases of the junction unmatched. This CDR3 has 14 amino acids. CDR1 KGHSH and CDR2 LQKENI come from the germline V gene. CDR3 sequence: CASSPTGQGGGYTF. The CDR3 nucleotides read TGTGCCAGCTCACCGACAGGACAGGGCGGTGGCTACACCTTC.

This clone was detected only a few times. The CDR3 is CASSLDFASNTEAFF. The CDR3 nucleotides read TGTGCCAGCAGCTTGGATTTCGCGTCGAACACTGAAGCTTTCTTT. V and J are TRBV5-4 and TRBJ1-1, with D unresolved. V dropped 0 bases and J dropped 1 base, with 10 bases sitting between them. CDR3 length equals 15 residues. Germline V gene data show CDR1 as SGHNT and CDR2 as YYREEE (reference sequence).

The chain carries TRBV5-1 and TRBJ1-1; D possibly corresponds to TRBD1 (6 bases). V lost 3 bases and J 1 base, leaving 10 bases between the germline ends. CDR1 and CDR2 from the germline V gene are SGHRS and YFSETQ. The CDR3 runs 14 residues. The CDR3 region is CASSWNRENTEAFF. As DNA, the CDR3 is TGCGCCAGCAGCTGGAACAGGGAGAACACTGAAGCTTTCTTT.

The chain combines TRBV7-8 with TRBJ1-1; D unclear. Germline V gene lookup returns CDR1 SGHVS and CDR2 FQNEAQ. CDR3 size: 13 residues. V lost 5 bases, J lost 5 bases, and 12 bases lay in between. CDR3 loop: CASSQPVRTEAFF. The CDR3 region has the DNA TGTGCCAGCAGCCAACCCGTGAGAACTGAAGCTTTCTTT. The entire variable domain, with the rest obtained from reference TRBV7-8 and TRBJ1-1, is as follows: GAGVSQSPRYKVAKRGQDVALRCDPISGHVSLFWYQQALGQGPEFLTYFQNEAQLDKSGLPSDRFFAERPEGSVSTLKIQRTQQEDSAVYLCASSQPVRTEAFFGQGTRLTVV.

CDR3 sequence (DNA): TGTGCCAGCAGAGAACGAAGCGGACTAGCGGGGCCCAGGACCCAGTACTTC. Translating gives CASRERSGLAGPRTQYF. The rearrangement uses TRBV6-1 and TRBJ2-5, with 12 bases aligning to TRBD2. Germline-derived CDR1 and CDR2 are MNHNS and SASEGT. This CDR3 is built from 17 residues. With V trimmed by 6 bases and J by 7 bases, 15 bases remained unmatched.

The chain carries TRBV7-6 and TRBJ2-5, with a tentative D call TRBD1 (5 bases). The J call is uncertain, as TRBJ2-7 better fits the DNA end. This CDR3 is 14 amino acids long. Per germline, CDR1 SGHVS and CDR2 FNYEAQ. CDR3 residues: CASSLDRQSYEQYF. The CDR3 nucleotides are TGTGCCAGCAGCTTAGATCGACAGAGCTACGAGCAGTACTTC.

The V gene is TRBV7-8, the J gene TRBJ1-5; D gene uncertain. CDR1 and CDR2 from the germline V gene are SGHVS and FQNEAQ. V was clipped by 1 base and J by 7 bases, with 11 bases between them. This CDR3 is 14 amino acids long. The CDR3 coding sequence is TGTGCCAGCAGCTTAGAGAGGTCGGGGCAGCCCCAGCATTTT. Its protein is CASSLERSGQPQHF. The whole variable domain, remainder taken from reference TRBV7-8 and TRBJ1-5, is GAGVSQSPRYKVAKRGQDVALRCDPISGHVSLFWYQQALGQGPEFLTYFQNEAQLDKSGLPSDRFFAERPEGSVSTLKIQRTQQEDSAVYLCASSLERSGQPQHFGDGTRLSIL.

The chain carries TRBV4-1 and TRBJ1-5; D is possibly TRBD1 (6 bases). This CDR3 is built from 15 residues. The germline gives CDR1 MGHRA, CDR2 YSYEKL. Trimming stripped 3 bases from V and 3 bases from J, with 12 bases between. The CDR3 nucleotides are TGCGCCAGCAGCCACCCCGCAGGGGACAATCAGCCCCAGCATTTT. It is translated as CASSHPAGDNQPQHF.

The rearrangement joins TRBV5-4 to TRBJ2-7, with D perhaps TRBD2 (5 bases). The CDR3 runs to 14 residues. Germline V lookup: CDR1 SGHNT, CDR2 YYREEE (reference sequence). V lost 3 bases and J 3 bases, leaving 13 bases between the germline ends. This CDR3 is CASSSGDYIYEQYF. Here the CDR3 DNA reads TGTGCCAGCAGCTCAGGAGACTACATCTACGAGCAGTACTTC.

The rearrangement uses TRBV19 and TRBJ2-1, with 11 bases fitting TRBD2. The germline CDR1 and CDR2 sequences are LNHDA and SQIVND (reference sequence). Trimming took 5 bases from V and 16 from J; bases not matched to a gene: 13. The CDR3 is 14 amino acids. The CDR3 region is CASSPLTSGVDLFF. In DNA form, the CDR3 reads TGTGCCAGTAGTCCGCTGACTAGCGGGGTTGATCTTTTCTTC.

The J gene is TRBJ2-3, the V gene TRBV10-3; 12 nucleotides agree with TRBD2. The CDR3 runs to 17 residues. V lost 5 bases and J lost 3; bases outside the gene matches: 9. Germline CDR1 ENHRY, CDR2 SYGVKD. The DNA for the CDR3 is TGTGCCATCAGTAACACCCTAGCGGGGGGGCCGACAGATACGCAGTATTTT. Protein: CAISNTLAGGPTDTQYF.

The V call is TRBV7-9, the J call TRBJ2-3, with 13 bases fitting TRBD2. The length of the CDR3 is 19 residues. J was trimmed by 2 bases and V by 3 bases; bases with no gene match: 11. CDR1 SEHNR and CDR2 FQNEAQ come from the germline V gene (reference sequence). CDR3 sequence: CASSFPTSGGAHATDTQYF. The CDR3 coding sequence is TGTGCCAGCAGCTTCCCTACTAGCGGGGGGGCCCACGCCACAGATACGCAGTATTTT. Complete variable domain (other parts from reference TRBV7-9 and TRBJ2-3): DTGVSQNPRHKITKRGQNVTFRCDPISEHNRLYWYRQTLGQGPEFLTYFQNEAQLEKSRLLSDRFSAERPKGSFSTLEIQRTEQGDSAMYLCASSFPTSGGAHATDTQYFGPGTRLTVL.

This clone came up a few times. The rearrangement joins TRBV10-3 to TRBJ1-6, with D tentatively TRBD1 (6 bases). The V end was cut by 2 bases, the J end by 9 bases, with 20 bases between. Looked up from germline, CDR1 is ENHRY and CDR2 is SYGVKD. The CDR3 covers 17 residues. The CDR3 loop is CAISEGGSTQIGSPLHF. CDR3 coding DNA: TGTGCCATCAGTGAGGGGGGCAGTACTCAAATAGGTTCACCCCTCCACTTT.

The chain links TRBV5-1 to TRBJ2-5; 8 bases fit TRBD2. CDR1 and CDR2 from the germline V gene are SGHRS and YFSETQ. Trimming removed 7 bases from V and 5 bases from J; junction bases left unmatched: 13. The CDR3 is 15 residues long. CDR3 region: CASLLSGGPGETQYF. The CDR3 DNA sequence: TGCGCCAGCCTCCTTTCGGGGGGGCCGGGGGAGACCCAGTACTTC.

CDR3 coding DNA: TGTGCCAGCAGCCCCCAGGTCACCACTCAAGAGACCCAGTACTTC. Its protein product is CASSPQVTTQETQYF. V usage is TRBV9 and J usage is TRBJ2-5; D is uncertain. In germline, CDR1 is SGDLS, CDR2 YYNGEE. CDR3 length equals 15 residues. V lost 4 bases to trimming and J lost 2 bases, with 15 bases between them.

This clone was seen more than once but under ten times. The chain couples TRBV6-1 to TRBJ2-7; possibly TRBD2 for D (5 bases). The CDR3 contains 13 residues. V dropped 5 bases and J dropped 2 bases, with 10 bases sitting between them. Germline loops: CDR1 MNHNS, CDR2 SASEGT. CDR3 protein: CASSPDGTYEQYF. CDR3 DNA sequence: TGTGCCAGCAGTCCAGACGGGACCTACGAGCAGTACTTC.

In DNA form, the CDR3 reads TGTGCCAGCAGCGCGACAGGATTCTCTGGAAACACCATATATTTT. It encodes CASSATGFSGNTIYF. V is TRBV14 and J is TRBJ1-3; a weak D match, TRBD1 (6 bases). CDR1 and CDR2 (germline): SGHDN, FVKESK. CDR3 length equals 15 residues. Trimming stripped 5 bases from V and 0 bases from J, with 11 bases between.

This rearrangement joins TRBV9 to TRBJ1-1; D is undetermined. Germline V gene lookup returns CDR1 SGDLS and CDR2 YYNGEE. With 6 bases removed from V and 1 base from J, the gap between germline ends came to 13 bases. The CDR3 is 14 amino acids. The DNA of the CDR3 is TGTGCCAGCACCCTGGGCTTAAGGAACACTGAAGCTTTCTTT. This gives the protein CASTLGLRNTEAFF.

V is TRBV9 and J is TRBJ1-2; a possible D gene is TRBD1 (5 bases). Germline V gene data show CDR1 as SGDLS and CDR2 as YYNGEE. The V end was cut by 0 bases, the J end by 4 bases, with 7 bases between. The CDR3 covers 13 residues. This CDR3 reads CASSVGQLYGYTF. CDR3 sequence (DNA): TGTGCCAGCAGCGTAGGACAGCTCTATGGCTACACCTTC.

The chain links TRBV7-2 to TRBJ1-2; 8 nucleotides align to TRBD1. The germline V gene has CDR1 SGHTA and CDR2 FQGNSA. Germline trimming cut 1 base from V and 3 bases from J; bases unmatched to any gene: 4. CDR3 length: 15 amino acids. The CDR3, as DNA: TGTGCCAGCAGCTTAGTCGGGACAGGCGACTATGGCTACACCTTC. It translates to CASSLVGTGDYGYTF.

The chain links TRBV9 to TRBJ2-7; D might be TRBD2 (6 bases). This CDR3 has 14 residues. V was cut by 4 bases and J by 3 bases, with 14 bases left in between. Looked up from germline, CDR1 is SGDLS and CDR2 is YYNGEE. This CDR3 reads CASSPRDWNYEQYF. The CDR3 DNA sequence: TGTGCCAGCAGCCCGCGGGACTGGAACTACGAGCAGTACTTC. The full variable domain, in which reference TRBV9 and TRBJ2-7 provide the parts outside the CDR3, is DSGVTQTPKHLITATGQRVTLRCSPRSGDLSVYWYQQSLDQGLQFLIQYYNGEERAKGNILERFSAQQFPDLHSELNLSSLELGDSALYFCASSPRDWNYEQYFGPGTRLTVT.

The genes are TRBV19 and TRBJ1-1; D ambiguous. Trimming left V 3 bases short and J 11 bases short, with 22 bases between. From germline, CDR1 is LNHDA and CDR2 SQIVND (reference sequence). The CDR3 length is 15 residues. The CDR3 sequence: CASSIRGHSAGRAFF. The CDR3 coding sequence is TGTGCCAGTAGTATCCGAGGTCATTCCGCGGGTCGGGCTTTCTTT.